Below, 2 T cell receptor beta chains from the same sample are listed, as sequenced in a study of cytomegalovirus exposure and HLA in healthy donors. PCR involved 60 Vbeta and 13 Jbeta primers. Generated by immunoSEQ multiplex PCR, the TCRdb table keeps only in-frame clones and is missing some. The sample lists over 80,000 clones, roughly 79% occurring once. Input material: PBMCs. These receptors originate from a female donor in good health and CMV-seropositive.

The V call is TRBV5-4, the J call TRBJ2-7; 12 bases are a match to TRBD2. Germline values: CDR1 SGHNT, CDR2 YYREEE (reference sequence). V was clipped by 0 bases and J by 0 bases; unmatched bases: 7. This CDR3 region has 18 residues. The CDR3 loop reads CASSLGPTSGRPSYEQYF. The CDR3 DNA follows: TGTGCCAGCAGCTTGGGGCCGACTAGCGGGAGACCCTCCTACGAGCAGTACTTC.

This clone has a handful of counts. This chain links TRBV6-4 with TRBJ2-7; TRBD2 matches 8 bases. The CDR3 is made up of 15 amino acids. Trimming cost V 6 bases and J 0 bases; bases outside gene matches: 7. The V gene's germline CDR1 is MRHNA and CDR2 SNTAGT. The CDR3 sequence is CASSPASGSSYEQYF. The CDR3, as DNA: TGTGCCAGCAGCCCCGCAAGCGGGAGCTCCTACGAGCAGTACTTC.